The entry below gives a single T cell receptor (beta chain) sequence along with its context. The antigen remains undetermined. Symptoms, serum thyroxine and TRAb, thyroid ultrasound, and orbital computed tomography formed the diagnostic basis. This sample is part of a study of Graves' ophthalmopathy and Graves' hyperthyroidism. Overall study: Before any treatment was given, at initial diagnosis, peripheral blood was collected.

Findings and caveats of the study: A 13-signature model separated ophthalmopathy from stable hyperthyroidism, reaching around 90% sensitivity and roughly 81% specificity cross-validated. In blood, most expanded thyroid clonotypes above 0.001 frequency were also detected.

RNA served as the template for amplifying TCR beta CDR3 regions. The first-round RT-PCR employed HTBI primers together with the Qiagen OneStep RT-PCR kit. A multiplex PCR was then performed as the second round. MiXCR, run by TCRdb on the multiplex PCR reads, gives a single entry per CDR3 protein. The sample consists of about 700,000 distinct CDR3 sequences, around 40% of them appearing once. The specimen was peripheral blood. This TCR was sampled from an adult man with Graves' ophthalmopathy.

In DNA, the CDR3 is TGCAGTGGCACGTTCCGACGAGGAGAGACCCAGTACTTC. It specifies CSGTFRRGETQYF. The chain uses TRBV20-1 and TRBJ2-5; no firm D call. The CDR3 has 13 residues. Germline-derived CDR1 and CDR2 are DFQATT and SNEGSKA (reference sequence). V gave up 7 bases and J gave up 4 bases, with 16 bases separating them.